The 12 T cell receptor beta chains below all came from one sample that was sequenced in a study of early T cells in non-severe SARS-CoV-2 infection. TCRdb passed the 5' RACE reads through MiXCR, listing each CDR3 protein once. The sample lists some 16,000 distinct CDR3 sequences; about 5.5% were seen once. What was sequenced was whole blood. All receptors derive from an adult who was a healthcare worker with PCR-confirmed SARS-CoV-2 infection or an uninfected control (not recorded which).

This clonotype came up many times. The genes are TRBV11-3 and TRBJ1-1, with D tentatively TRBD1 (5 bases). CDR3 size: 13 residues. Deletions cut 7 bases from V and 5 bases from J, with 14 bases between. From germline, CDR1 is SGHNT and CDR2 YENEEA. The CDR3 coding sequence is TGTGCCAGCACCCAGGGTTGGGGAACTGAAGCTTTCTTT. Translation: CASTQGWGTEAFF. The entire variable domain, with the rest obtained from reference TRBV11-3 and TRBJ1-1, is as follows: EAGVVQSPRYKIIEKKQPVAFWCNPISGHNTLYWYLQNLGQGPELLIRYENEEAVDDSQLPKDRFSAERLKGVDSTLKIQPAELGDSAVYLCASTQGWGTEAFFGQGTRLTVV.

The chain employs TRBV6-5 and TRBJ1-5; a possible D gene is TRBD1 (5 bases). V dropped 6 bases and J dropped 7 bases, with 13 bases sitting between them. Germline V gives CDR1 MNHEY, CDR2 SVGAGI. This CDR3 has 13 amino acids. CDR3 protein: CASRQGVRQPQHF. DNA of the CDR3: TGTGCCAGCAGACAAGGGGTCCGGCAGCCCCAGCATTTT.

This clonotype qualifies as medium-sized. The chain combines TRBV5-1 with TRBJ1-1, with no clear D. Trimming removed 0 bases at V and 9 bases at J, with 12 bases between. CDR1 and CDR2 (germline): SGHRS, YFSETQ. The CDR3 length is 13 residues. CDR3 in DNA: TGCGCCAGCAGCTTGGACACAGTGGGGAAAGCTTTCTTT. It translates to CASSLDTVGKAFF.

This clonotype was counted ten times or more. The chain links TRBV4-1 to TRBJ2-6; the match to TRBD1 covers 9 bases. Germline CDR1 and CDR2: MGHRA and YSYEKL. V lost 3 bases to trimming and J lost 2 bases; unmatched junction nucleotides: 8. The length of the CDR3 is 18 residues. Written as DNA, the CDR3 is TGCGCCAGCAGCCAGGACAGGGGTAGGTTGGCTGGGGCCAACGTCCTGACTTTC. As protein: CASSQDRGRLAGANVLTF.

This clonotype was found many times. This chain uses TRBV6-2 or TRBV6-3 with TRBJ2-7, with D tentatively TRBD2 (6 bases). This CDR3 is 12 amino acids long. Germline V gene sequence: CDR1 MNHEY, CDR2 SVGEGT. The germline V and J ends were trimmed by 5 bases and 7 bases, with 12 bases remaining between them. In nucleotides, the CDR3 is TGTGCCAGCAGTGAGCGGGCCTTTGAGCAGTACGTC. As protein: CASSERAFEQYV.

This clonotype was detected many times. V usage is TRBV12-3 or TRBV12-4 and J usage is TRBJ2-1, with 11 nucleotides matching TRBD2. The V and J ends lost 3 bases and 5 bases, in that order; junction bases with no gene match: 15. The CDR3 contains 19 residues. The CDR3 sequence is CASSFMLSSGRAGNNEQFF. The CDR3 nucleotides are TGTGCCAGCAGTTTTATGTTAAGTAGCGGGAGGGCCGGAAACAATGAGCAGTTCTTC.

In this sample, this clonotype turned up once. The rearrangement links TRBV10-2 to TRBJ1-1, with unresolved D. The germline gives CDR1 WSHSY, CDR2 SAAADI. V was pared by 2 bases and J by 1 base, with 5 bases between. The CDR3 runs to 13 residues. The CDR3 here is CASSEIGNTEAFF. CDR3 sequence (DNA): TGCGCCAGCAGTGAGATAGGGAACACTGAAGCTTTCTTT.

Ten or more counts support this clonotype. The rearrangement joins TRBV18 to TRBJ1-5, with D uncertain. V dropped 5 bases and J dropped 0 bases, with 5 bases sitting between them. The CDR3 has 13 amino acids. Per the germline V gene, CDR1 is KGHSH and CDR2 is LQKENI. CDR3 region: CASSVLSNQPQHF. CDR3 nucleotide sequence: TGTGCCAGCTCAGTCCTTAGCAATCAGCCCCAGCATTTT.

Ten or more counts support this clonotype. The rearrangement uses TRBV5-1 and TRBJ2-3; D might be TRBD1 (5 bases). The CDR3 is 15 residues long. CDR1 and CDR2 (germline): SGHRS, YFSETQ. Trimming removed 4 bases from V and 0 bases from J, with 12 bases in between. CDR3 protein: CASSGPDISTDTQYF. The CDR3 region has the DNA TGCGCCAGCAGCGGACCGGACATAAGCACAGATACGCAGTATTTT.

This clonotype has more than one count but fewer than ten. This chain links TRBV27 with TRBJ2-7; D is ambiguous. In germline, CDR1 is MNHEY, CDR2 SMNVEV (reference sequence). Trimming pared 3 bases from V and 3 bases from J, leaving 9 bases between. The CDR3 sequence is 13 residues long. CDR3 nucleotides: TGTGCCAGCAGTTTCACGAAGAACTACGAGCAGTACTTC. Translation: CASSFTKNYEQYF.

Many counts were recorded for this clonotype. This chain uses TRBV4-2 with TRBJ1-3; D gene uncertain. The germline V gene has CDR1 LGHNA and CDR2 YNFKEQ. The CDR3 covers 15 residues. V gave up 0 bases and J gave up 2 bases, with 8 bases separating them. As DNA, the CDR3 is TGTGCCAGCAGCCAAGAGGCCGTAACTGGAAACACCATATATTTT. It is translated as CASSQEAVTGNTIYF.

This clonotype occurred many times. This rearrangement joins TRBV30 to TRBJ2-5, with D perhaps TRBD2 (5 bases). This CDR3 spans 13 amino acids. The germline V and J ends were trimmed by 3 bases and 1 base, with 9 bases remaining between them. Germline values: CDR1 GTSNPN, CDR2 SVGIG (reference sequence). In nucleotides, the CDR3 is TGTGCCTGGAGCGTCCGGGGCCAAGAGACCCAGTACTTC. This translates into CAWSVRGQETQYF.